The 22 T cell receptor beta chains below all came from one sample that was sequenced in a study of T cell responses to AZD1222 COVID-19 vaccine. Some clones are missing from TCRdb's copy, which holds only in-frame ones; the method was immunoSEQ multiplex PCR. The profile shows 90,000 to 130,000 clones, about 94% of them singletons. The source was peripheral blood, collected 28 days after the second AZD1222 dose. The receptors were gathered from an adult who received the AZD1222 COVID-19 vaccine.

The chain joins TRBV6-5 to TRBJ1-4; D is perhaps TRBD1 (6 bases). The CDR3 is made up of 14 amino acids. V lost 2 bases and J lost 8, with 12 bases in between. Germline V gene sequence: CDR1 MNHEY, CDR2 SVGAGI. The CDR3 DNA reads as TGTGCCAGCAGTTACGAGGAGGGGGGGGAAAAACTGTTTTTT. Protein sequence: CASSYEEGGEKLFF.

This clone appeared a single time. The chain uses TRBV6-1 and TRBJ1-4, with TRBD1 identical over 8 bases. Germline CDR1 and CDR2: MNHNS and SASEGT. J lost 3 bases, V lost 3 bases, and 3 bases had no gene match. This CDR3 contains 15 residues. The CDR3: CASSEDRAANEKLFF. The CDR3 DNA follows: TGTGCCAGCAGTGAGGACAGGGCGGCTAATGAAAAACTGTTTTTT.

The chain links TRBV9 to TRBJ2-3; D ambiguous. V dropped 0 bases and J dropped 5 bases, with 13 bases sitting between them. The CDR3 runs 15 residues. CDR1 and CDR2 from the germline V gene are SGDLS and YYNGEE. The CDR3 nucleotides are TGTGCCAGCAGCGTAGTGTCCTCGGGCAAAGATACGCAGTATTTT. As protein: CASSVVSSGKDTQYF.

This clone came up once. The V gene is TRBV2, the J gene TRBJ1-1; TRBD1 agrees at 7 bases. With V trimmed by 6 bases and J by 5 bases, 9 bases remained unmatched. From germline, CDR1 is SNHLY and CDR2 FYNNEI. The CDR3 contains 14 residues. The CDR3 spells CASSLRGGRTEAFF. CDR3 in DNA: TGTGCCAGCAGCCTCAGGGGGGGTAGGACTGAAGCTTTCTTT.

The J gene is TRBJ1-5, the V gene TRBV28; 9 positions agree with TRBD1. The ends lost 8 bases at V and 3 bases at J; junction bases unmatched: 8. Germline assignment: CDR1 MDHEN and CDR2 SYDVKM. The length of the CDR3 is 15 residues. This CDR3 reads CASQGGQGDNQPQHF. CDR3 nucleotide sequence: TGTGCCAGCCAGGGGGGACAGGGAGACAATCAGCCCCAGCATTTT.

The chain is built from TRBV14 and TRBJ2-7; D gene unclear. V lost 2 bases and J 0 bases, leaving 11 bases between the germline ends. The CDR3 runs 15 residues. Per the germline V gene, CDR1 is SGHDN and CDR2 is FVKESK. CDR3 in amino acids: CASSQNTGFSYEQYF. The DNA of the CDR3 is TGTGCCAGCAGCCAAAACACTGGATTCTCCTACGAGCAGTACTTC.

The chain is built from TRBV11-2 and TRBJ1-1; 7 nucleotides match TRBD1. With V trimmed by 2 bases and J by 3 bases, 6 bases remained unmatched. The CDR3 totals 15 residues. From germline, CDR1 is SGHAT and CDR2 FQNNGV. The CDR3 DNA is TGTGCCAGCAGCTTATCAGGGGGTGCGGACACTGAAGCTTTCTTT. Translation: CASSLSGGADTEAFF.

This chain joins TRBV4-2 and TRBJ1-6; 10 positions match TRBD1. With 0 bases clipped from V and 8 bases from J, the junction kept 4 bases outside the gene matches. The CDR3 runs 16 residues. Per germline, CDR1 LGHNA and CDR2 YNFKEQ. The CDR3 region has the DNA TGTGCCAGCAGCCAAGATGAGGGGACAGGGGATTCACCCCTCCACTTT. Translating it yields CASSQDEGTGDSPLHF.

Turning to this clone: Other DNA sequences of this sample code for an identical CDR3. The CDR3 DNA reads as TGTGCCAGCAGCTTACATCAGCCCCAGCATTTT. Translating gives CASSLHQPQHF. The chain recombines TRBV5-8 with TRBJ1-5; no firm D call. This CDR3 spans 11 amino acids. V was cut by 2 bases and J by 5 bases, with 2 bases left in between. Germline values: CDR1 SGHTS, CDR2 YDEGEE.

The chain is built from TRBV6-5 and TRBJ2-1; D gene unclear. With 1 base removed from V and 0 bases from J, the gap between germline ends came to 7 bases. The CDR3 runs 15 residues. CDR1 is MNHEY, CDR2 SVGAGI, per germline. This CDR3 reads CASSYFGNSYNEQFF. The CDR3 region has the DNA TGTGCCAGCAGTTACTTTGGCAACTCCTACAATGAGCAGTTCTTC.

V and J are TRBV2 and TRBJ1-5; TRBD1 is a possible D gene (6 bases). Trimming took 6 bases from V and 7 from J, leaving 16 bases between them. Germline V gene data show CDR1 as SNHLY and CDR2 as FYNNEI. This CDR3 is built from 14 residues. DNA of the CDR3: TGTGCCAGCAGGCCTACAGGGATGGTCCAGCCCCAGCATTTT. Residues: CASRPTGMVQPQHF.

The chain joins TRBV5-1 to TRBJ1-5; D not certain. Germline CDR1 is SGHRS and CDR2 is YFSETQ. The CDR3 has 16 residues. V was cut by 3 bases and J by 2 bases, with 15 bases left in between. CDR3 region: CASSWGHTGGNQPQHF. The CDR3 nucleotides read TGCGCCAGCAGCTGGGGTCACACGGGAGGCAATCAGCCCCAGCATTTT.

The CDR3 nucleotides are TGTGCCAGCAGCCAAGGGACTAGCGGTACCTACGAGCAGTACTTC. Translated, it gives CASSQGTSGTYEQYF. The chain recombines TRBV3-1 (or the pseudogene TRBV3-2) with TRBJ2-7; TRBD2 matches at 10 bases. V lost 1 base to trimming and J lost 2 bases; unmatched junction nucleotides: 2. Germline CDR1 LGHDT, CDR2 YNNKEL (reference sequence). The CDR3 has 15 residues.

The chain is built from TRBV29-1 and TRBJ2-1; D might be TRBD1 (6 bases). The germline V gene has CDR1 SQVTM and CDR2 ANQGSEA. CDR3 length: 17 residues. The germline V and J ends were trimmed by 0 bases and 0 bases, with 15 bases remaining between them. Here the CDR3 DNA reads TGCAGCGTTGAAGATCTACAGGGCCTCTCCTCCTACAATGAGCAGTTCTTC. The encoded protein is CSVEDLQGLSSYNEQFF.

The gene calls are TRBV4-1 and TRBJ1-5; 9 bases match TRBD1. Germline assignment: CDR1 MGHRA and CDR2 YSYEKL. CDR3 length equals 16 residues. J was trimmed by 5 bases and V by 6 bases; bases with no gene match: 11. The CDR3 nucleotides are TGCGCCAGCAGTCTCAACGGACAGGGGCCACATCAGCCCCAGCATTTT. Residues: CASSLNGQGPHQPQHF.

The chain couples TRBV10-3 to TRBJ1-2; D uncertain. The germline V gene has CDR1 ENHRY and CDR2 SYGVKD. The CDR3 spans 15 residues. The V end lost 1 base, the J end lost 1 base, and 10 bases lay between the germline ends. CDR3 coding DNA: TGTGCCATCAGTGAGTACGTTTCCATTAACTATGGCTACACCTTC. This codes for CAISEYVSINYGYTF.

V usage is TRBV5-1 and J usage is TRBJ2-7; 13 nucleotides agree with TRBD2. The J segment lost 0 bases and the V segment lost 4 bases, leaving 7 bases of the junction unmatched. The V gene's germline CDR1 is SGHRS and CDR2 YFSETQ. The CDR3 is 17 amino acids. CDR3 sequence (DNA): TGCGCCAGCAGCCAGCCGGGACTAGCGGGGTACTCCTACGAGCAGTACTTC. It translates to CASSQPGLAGYSYEQYF.

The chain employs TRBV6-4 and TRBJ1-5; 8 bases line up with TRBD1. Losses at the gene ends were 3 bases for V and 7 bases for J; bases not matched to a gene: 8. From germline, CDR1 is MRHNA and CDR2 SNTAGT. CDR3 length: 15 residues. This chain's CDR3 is CASSETGVAGQPQHF. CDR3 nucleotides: TGTGCCAGCAGTGAGACAGGGGTCGCGGGACAGCCCCAGCATTTT.

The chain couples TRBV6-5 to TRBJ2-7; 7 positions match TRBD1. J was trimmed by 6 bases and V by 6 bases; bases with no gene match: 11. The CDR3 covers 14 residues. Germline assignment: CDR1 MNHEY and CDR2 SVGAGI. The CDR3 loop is CASRPTGASAEQYF. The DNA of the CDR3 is TGTGCCAGCAGGCCAACAGGGGCCTCCGCCGAGCAGTACTTC.

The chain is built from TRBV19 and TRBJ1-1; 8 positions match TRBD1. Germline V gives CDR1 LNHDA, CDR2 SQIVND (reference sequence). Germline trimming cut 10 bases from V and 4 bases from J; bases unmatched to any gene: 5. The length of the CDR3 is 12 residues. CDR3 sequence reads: CATGQGATEAFF. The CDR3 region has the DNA TGTGCCACTGGACAGGGAGCCACTGAAGCTTTCTTT.

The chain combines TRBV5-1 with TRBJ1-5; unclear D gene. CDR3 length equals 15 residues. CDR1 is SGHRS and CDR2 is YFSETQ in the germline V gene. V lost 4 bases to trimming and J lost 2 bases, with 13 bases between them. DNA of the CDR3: TGCGCCAGCAGCCGGGGAGAAGGAGGCAATCAGCCCCAGCATTTT. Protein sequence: CASSRGEGGNQPQHF.

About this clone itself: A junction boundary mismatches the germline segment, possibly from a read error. The CDR3: CASSQGDPANPEAFF. For the CDR3, the DNA is TGCGCCAGCAGCCAAGGGGACCCAGCGAACCCTGAAGCTTTCTTT. V usage is TRBV4-1 and J usage is TRBJ1-1; D possibly corresponds to TRBD1 (5 bases). The germline CDR1 and CDR2 sequences are MGHRA and YSYEKL. This CDR3 comprises 15 residues.